A single sample gave rise to the 2 T cell receptor beta chains below, sequenced in a study of T-cell reconstitution after alpha-beta-depleted transplantation in children. Unique molecular identifiers were incorporated into the prepared TCRbeta library. In TCRdb, the PCR reads were re-called with MiXCR into one record per CDR3 protein. This sample has approximately 290,000 distinct CDR3 sequences; roughly 12% occur once, and the top ten carry around a quarter. The material was peripheral blood, obtained 180 days after TCRalphabeta/CD19-depleted stem cell transplant. These receptors were taken from a male patient under 10 years old who had a stem cell transplant for chronic granulomatous disease, so the T cells may come from the graft donor.

Ten or more counts support this clonotype. This rearrangement joins TRBV18 to TRBJ1-1; TRBD1 is a possible D gene (6 bases). The V and J ends lost 5 bases and 4 bases respectively, with 17 bases between them. CDR1 and CDR2 (germline): KGHSH, LQKENI. This CDR3 region has 15 residues. CDR3 nucleotides: TGTGCCAGCTCAGGTCTACAGGGTATGGGCACTGAAGCTTTCTTT. It codes for CASSGLQGMGTEAFF.

This clonotype has just one count. One base away lies a much larger clone, so this may be a sequencing read error. The chain combines TRBV27 with TRBJ2-3; D unclear. The J call may be faulty, since TRBJ1-5 better matches the DNA end. Germline values: CDR1 MNHEY, CDR2 SMNVEV (reference sequence). The CDR3 runs 16 residues. The CDR3 reads CASSPVEGPSTDTQHF. CDR3 DNA sequence: TGTGCCAGCAGCCCCGTTGAGGGCCCTTCCACAGATACGCAGCATTTT.